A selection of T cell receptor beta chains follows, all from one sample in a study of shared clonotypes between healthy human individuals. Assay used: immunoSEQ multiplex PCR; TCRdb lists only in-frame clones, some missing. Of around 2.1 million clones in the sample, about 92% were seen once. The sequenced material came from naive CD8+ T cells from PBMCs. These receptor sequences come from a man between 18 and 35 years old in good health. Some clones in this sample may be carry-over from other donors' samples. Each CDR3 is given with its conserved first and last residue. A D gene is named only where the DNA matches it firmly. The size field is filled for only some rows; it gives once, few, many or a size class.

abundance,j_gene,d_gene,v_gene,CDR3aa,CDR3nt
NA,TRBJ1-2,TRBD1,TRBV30,CAWRRGHDSGYTF,TGTGCCTGGAGGAGGGGGCATGACTCTGGCTACACCTTC
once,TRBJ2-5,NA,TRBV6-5,CASSYSLARQETQYF,TGTGCCAGCAGTTACTCACTAGCCCGCCAAGAGACCCAGTACTTC
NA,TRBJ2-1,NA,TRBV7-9,CASSLVLFLADNEQFF,TGTGCCAGCAGTTTAGTCCTATTTTTAGCGGACAATGAGCAGTTCTTC
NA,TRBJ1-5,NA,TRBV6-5,CASSSTNQPQHF,TGTGCCAGCAGCTCCACAAATCAGCCCCAGCATTTT
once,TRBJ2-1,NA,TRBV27,CASRHDYNEQFF,TGTGCCAGCAGGCATGACTACAATGAGCAGTTCTTC
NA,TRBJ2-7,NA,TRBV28,CASSKPGTFDEQYF,TGTGCCAGCAGCAAACCCGGGACTTTCGACGAGCAGTACTTC
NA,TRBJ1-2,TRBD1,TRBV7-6,CASSPGTGPGYGYTF,TGTGCCAGCAGCCCCGGGACAGGGCCTGGCTATGGCTACACCTTC
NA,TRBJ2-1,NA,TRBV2,CASSEPSFSYNEQFF,TGTGCCAGCAGTGAGCCCAGTTTTTCCTACAATGAGCAGTTCTTC
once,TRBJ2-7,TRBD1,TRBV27,CASSLRDRVYEQYF,TGTGCCAGCAGTTTGCGGGACAGGGTATACGAGCAGTACTTC
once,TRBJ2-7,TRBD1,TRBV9,CASSPRTGSHEQYF,TGTGCCAGCAGCCCCCGGACAGGGTCCCACGAGCAGTACTTC
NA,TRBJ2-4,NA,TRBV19,CASRGQGNIQYF,TGTGCCAGTAGAGGGCAGGGAAACATTCAGTACTTC
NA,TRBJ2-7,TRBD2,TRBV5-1,CASVREGGSYEQYF,TGCGCCAGCGTACGGGAGGGCGGATCCTACGAGCAGTACTTC
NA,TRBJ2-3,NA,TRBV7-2,CASSSVIVSATDTQYF,TGTGCCAGCAGCTCCGTGATTGTTTCCGCCACAGATACGCAGTATTTT
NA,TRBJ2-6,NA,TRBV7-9,CASSLTDGISGANVLTF,TGTGCCAGCAGCCTCACGGACGGAATCTCTGGGGCCAACGTCCTGACTTTC
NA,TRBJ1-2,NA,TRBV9,CASSVPRGGNNYGYTF,TGTGCCAGCAGCGTACCCCGAGGAGGAAATAACTATGGCTACACCTTC
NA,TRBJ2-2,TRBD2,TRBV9,CASSTAGGATGELFF,TGTGCCAGCAGCACCGCGGGGGGCGCCACCGGGGAGCTGTTTTTT
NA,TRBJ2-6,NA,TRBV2,CASSPGHGESLGGANVLTF,TGTGCCAGCAGTCCGGGACATGGGGAATCTCTGGGTGGGGCCAACGTCCTGACTTTC
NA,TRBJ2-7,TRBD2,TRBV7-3,CASSFPTSEPYEQYF,TGTGCCAGCAGCTTCCCGACTAGCGAGCCCTACGAGCAGTACTTC
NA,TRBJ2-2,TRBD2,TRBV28,CASSLLAGGNTGELFF,TGTGCCAGCAGCCTCCTAGCGGGTGGGAACACCGGGGAGCTGTTTTTT
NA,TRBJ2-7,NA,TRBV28,CASSQLAASDTHEQYF,TGTGCCAGCAGTCAGTTGGCCGCATCCGACACCCACGAGCAGTACTTC
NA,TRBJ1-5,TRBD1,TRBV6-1,CASRDRGINQPQHF,TGTGCCAGCAGAGACAGGGGCATCAATCAGCCCCAGCATTTT
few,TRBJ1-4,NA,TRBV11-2,CASSPGNEKLFF,TGTGCCAGCAGCCCAGGGAATGAAAAACTGTTTTTT
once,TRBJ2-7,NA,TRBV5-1,CASSLGTGGYEQYF,TGCGCCAGCAGCTTGGGGACAGGAGGGTACGAGCAGTACTTC
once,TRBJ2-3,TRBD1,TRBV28,CASSFSLGTGGQDTQYF,TGTGCCAGCAGTTTCTCCTTAGGGACAGGGGGCCAGGATACGCAGTATTTT
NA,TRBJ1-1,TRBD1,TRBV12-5,CASGRQGGGTEAFF,TGTGCTAGTGGGAGACAGGGAGGAGGCACTGAAGCTTTCTTT
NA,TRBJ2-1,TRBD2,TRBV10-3,CATGGLAGYNEQFF,TGTGCCACCGGGGGACTAGCGGGATACAATGAGCAGTTCTTC
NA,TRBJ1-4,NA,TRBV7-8,CASSLGGRSTWEKLFF,TGTGCCAGCAGCTTAGGCGGTCGAAGCACCTGGGAAAAACTGTTTTTT
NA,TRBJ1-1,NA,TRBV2,CASSDGRQGYANTEAFF,TGTGCCAGCAGTGATGGCCGGCAGGGATATGCGAACACTGAAGCTTTCTTT
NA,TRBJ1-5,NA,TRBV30,CAWSEVVGNQPQHF,TGTGCCTGGAGTGAGGTGGTGGGGAATCAGCCCCAGCATTTT
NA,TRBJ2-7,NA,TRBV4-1,CASSQVGSYEQYF,TGCGCCAGCAGCCAAGTCGGGAGCTACGAGCAGTACTTC
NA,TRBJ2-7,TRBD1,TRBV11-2,CASSSPGTGGLVEQYF,TGTGCCAGCAGCTCTCCCGGGACAGGGGGTCTGGTCGAGCAGTACTTC
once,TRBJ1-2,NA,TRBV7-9,CASSLLDRREVNYGYTF,TGTGCCAGCAGCTTATTGGACAGAAGAGAGGTAAACTATGGCTACACCTTC
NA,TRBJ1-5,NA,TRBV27,CASSLRGWGPQHF,TGTGCCAGCAGTTTGAGGGGGTGGGGGCCCCAGCATTTT
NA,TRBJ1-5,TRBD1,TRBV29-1,CSVAGTANQPQHF,TGCAGCGTTGCTGGGACAGCTAATCAGCCCCAGCATTTT
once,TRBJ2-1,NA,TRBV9,CASSVVGGRNEQFF,TGTGCCAGCAGCGTAGTTGGAGGGCGCAATGAGCAGTTCTTC
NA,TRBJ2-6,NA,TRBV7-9,CASSYPYRVGANVLTF,TGTGCCAGCAGTTACCCTTACAGGGTTGGGGCCAACGTCCTGACTTTC
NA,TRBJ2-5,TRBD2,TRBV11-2,CASSLGTSGRLLKETQYF,TGTGCCAGCAGCTTAGGCACTAGCGGGAGGCTCCTCAAAGAGACCCAGTACTTC
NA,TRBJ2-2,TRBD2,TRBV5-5,CASSSGTSGRELFF,TGTGCCAGCAGCTCGGGGACTAGCGGGAGGGAGCTGTTTTTT
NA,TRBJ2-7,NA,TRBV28,CASSLFGDPNEQYF,TGTGCCAGCAGTTTATTCGGGGATCCCAACGAGCAGTACTTC
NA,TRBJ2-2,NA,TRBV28,CASSLGGGELFF,TGTGCCAGCAGTTTGGGAGGCGGGGAGCTGTTTTTT
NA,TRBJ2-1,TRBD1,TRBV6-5,CATRDRGVDEQFF,TGTGCCACCCGGGACAGGGGCGTCGATGAGCAGTTCTTC
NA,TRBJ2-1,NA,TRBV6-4,CASSDGRSSYNEQFF,TGTGCCAGCAGTGACGGGCGGAGTTCCTACAATGAGCAGTTCTTC
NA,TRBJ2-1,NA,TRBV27,CASSLRTATYNEQFF,TGTGCCAGCAGTCTTAGGACGGCTACCTACAATGAGCAGTTCTTC
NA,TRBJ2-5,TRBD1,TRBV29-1,CSVAGGDLNEETQYF,TGCAGCGTCGCAGGGGGAGATCTCAACGAAGAGACCCAGTACTTC
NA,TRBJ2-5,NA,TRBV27,CASSYRVGETQYF,TGTGCCAGCAGTTACAGGGTTGGAGAGACCCAGTACTTC
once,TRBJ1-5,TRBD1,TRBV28,CASSTGQLDQPQHF,TGTGCCAGCAGTACGGGACAGCTAGATCAGCCCCAGCATTTT
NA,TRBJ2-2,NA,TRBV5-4,CASSLFRGSGELFF,TGTGCCAGCAGCTTGTTCAGGGGCTCCGGGGAGCTGTTTTTT
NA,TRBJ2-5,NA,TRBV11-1,CASSPYAGSTQYF,TGTGCCAGCAGCCCTTATGCGGGCTCCACCCAGTACTTC
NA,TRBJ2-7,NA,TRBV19,CATTGGESYEQYF,TGTGCTACTACAGGGGGGGAAAGCTACGAGCAGTACTTC
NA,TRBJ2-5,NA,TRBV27,CASTSQPTGGGVQYF,TGTGCCAGCACTTCCCAACCGACAGGAGGGGGGGTTCAGTACTTC
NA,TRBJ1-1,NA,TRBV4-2,CASSPGFTEAFF,TGTGCCAGCAGCCCAGGGTTCACTGAAGCTTTCTTT
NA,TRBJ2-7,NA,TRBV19,CASSIDPGSDQYF,TGTGCCAGTAGTATCGATCCGGGGAGTGATCAGTACTTC
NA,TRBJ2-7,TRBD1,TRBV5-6,CASSLAGQGGWQYF,TGTGCCAGCAGCTTGGCGGGACAGGGGGGTTGGCAGTACTTC
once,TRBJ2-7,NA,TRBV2,CASRRTRGEFSVYEQYF,TGTGCCAGCAGGAGGACTAGGGGGGAGTTTTCGGTCTACGAGCAGTACTTC
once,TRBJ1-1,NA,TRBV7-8,CAASQGPNTEAFF,TGTGCCGCCTCCCAGGGTCCGAACACTGAAGCTTTCTTT
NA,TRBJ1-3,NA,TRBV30,CAWRAGGGNTIYF,TGTGCCTGGAGGGCAGGTGGTGGAAACACCATATATTTT
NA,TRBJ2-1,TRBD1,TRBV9,CASSDLTGGSYNEQFF,TGTGCCAGCAGCGACTTGACAGGGGGTTCCTACAATGAGCAGTTCTTC
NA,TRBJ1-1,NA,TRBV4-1,CASSQDPAGKAFF,TGCGCCAGCAGCCAAGACCCAGCAGGGAAGGCTTTCTTT
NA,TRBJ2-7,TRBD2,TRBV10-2,CASTTGTTYEQYF,TGCGCCAGCACAACCGGGACTACCTACGAGCAGTACTTC